This TCR beta chain was sequenced during a study of T cells after yellow fever vaccination. Study outcomes and limitations: A secondary response was less intense yet reached its peak sooner, at day 5 versus 15. The appearance of a small share of clonotypes in both CD4 and CD8 compartments was observed.

The germline V and J ends were trimmed by 1 base and 7 bases, with 8 bases remaining between them. CDR3 length equals 13 residues. The germline gives CDR1 SGHNT, CDR2 YENEEA. TCRdb itself ran the 5' RACE reads through MiXCR, one entry per CDR3 protein. The table has fewer than 650,000 distinct CDR3 sequences, less than 25% seen once. This clonotype was seen a handful of times. The antigen remains undetermined. This receptor was obtained from a young man who received the YFV17D yellow fever vaccine. The chain couples TRBV11-3 to TRBJ2-1; TRBD1 or TRBD2 may be the D gene (5 bases each). The specimen was PBMCs, collected roughly 20 days after the first yellow fever vaccination. This CDR3 is CASSLGWGNEQFF. CDR3 DNA: TGTGCCAGCAGCTTAGGCTGGGGGAATGAGCAGTTCTTC. The full variable domain, with the rest looked up from reference TRBV11-3 and TRBJ2-1, is EAGVVQSPRYKIIEKKQPVAFWCNPISGHNTLYWYLQNLGQGPELLIRYENEEAVDDSQLPKDRFSAERLKGVDSTLKIQPAELGDSAVYLCASSLGWGNEQFFGPGTRLTVL.